This record looks at one TCR beta chain sequence and its context. What it recognizes is unknown. Germline loops: CDR1 SEHNR, CDR2 FQNEAQ (reference sequence). This CDR3 has 15 amino acids. V dropped 2 bases and J dropped 2; count of bases not matched to a gene: 2. These data originate in a study of CD8 T cells in ankylosing spondylitis. Study observations and caveats: Characteristic of ankylosing spondylitis blood, it appeared, was a TCR beta motif comprising 7 to 9 highly homologous variants.

Each CDR3 protein gets one entry after TCRdb re-called the 5' RACE reads with MiXCR. The repertoire includes around 220,000 distinct CDR3 sequences, about a sixth of them detected once, and roughly 42% sits in the top ten. This receptor was taken from a male donor with ankylosing spondylitis. The V and J genes are TRBV7-9 and TRBJ2-1; 8 bases line up with TRBD2. The sequenced material came from blood, either unsorted or a sorted T cell fraction (not recorded which). The CDR3 nucleotides read TGTGCCAGCAGCTTAAGCGGGAGTCCCTACAATGAGCAGTTCTTC. Translating it yields CASSLSGSPYNEQFF.